The rows below give T cell receptor beta chains drawn from one sample of a study of spatial heterogeneity in lung cancer. A single record per CDR3 protein comes from TCRdb applying MiXCR to the 5' RACE reads. Among roughly 10,000 distinct CDR3 sequences, around 3.6% were seen once, and the ten largest hold 6% to 9.5%. The sequencing used normal lung tissue next to the tumor, collected at surgery. All receptors come from a male donor with early-stage non-small cell lung cancer. The CDR3 runs from the conserved cysteine through the conserved F or W. D genes are given only for firm matches. Size values are once, few and many counts, or a class for expanded clones, and some rows have none.

v_call,j_call,clone_size,d_call,cdr3_nt,cdr3_aa
TRBV13,TRBJ2-3,many,.,TGTGCCAGCAGCCTCGATACAGGCACAGATACGCAGTATTTT,CASSLDTGTDTQYF
TRBV27,TRBJ2-7,many,TRBD1,TGTGCCAGCAGCCTGTACCCGGGACAGTACTACGAGCAGTACTTC,CASSLYPGQYYEQYF
TRBV20-1,TRBJ1-1,many,TRBD1,TGCAGTGTTAGAGGGACAGGGTTCATGAACACTGAAGCTTTCTTT,CSVRGTGFMNTEAFF
TRBV6-1,TRBJ2-2,.,.,TGTGCCAGCAGTGTCATTTATAACACCGGGGAGCTGTTTTTT,CASSVIYNTGELFF
TRBV29-1,TRBJ1-2,many,.,TGCAGCGTTGAAGCCCCAGGGGCGCGTGGCTACACCTTC,CSVEAPGARGYTF
TRBV6-6,TRBJ2-7,few,TRBD1,TGTGCCAGCAGTGGACAGGGTTACGAGCAGTACTTC,CASSGQGYEQYF
TRBV10-3,TRBJ1-1,many,.,TGTGCCATCAGACAGATGAACACTGAAGCTTTCTTT,CAIRQMNTEAFF
TRBV11-2,TRBJ2-3,.,TRBD1,TGTGCCAGCAGCTTCCGCCGGGACAGGGGAAGATATGATACGCAGTATTTT,CASSFRRDRGRYDTQYF
TRBV7-8,TRBJ2-1,many,.,TGTGCCAGCAGCTTACCCTTCAGATTAGCACCTTACAATGAGCAGTTCTTC,CASSLPFRLAPYNEQFF
TRBV27,TRBJ2-3,many,.,TGTGCCAGCACTAGCGCCCACACAGATACGCAGTATTTT,CASTSAHTDTQYF
TRBV7-9,TRBJ1-3,large,.,TGTGCCAGCAGCGCAGCGGACGGCTCTTCTGGAAACACCATATATTTT,CASSAADGSSGNTIYF
TRBV5-4,TRBJ2-7,many,TRBD1,TGTGCCAGCAGCCCTACGTCAGGGGGCCTCGCCTACGAGCAGTACTTC,CASSPTSGGLAYEQYF
TRBV20-1,TRBJ1-1,many,TRBD1,TGCAGTGCTATTCCCGGGACAGGGGCTATGAACACTGAAGCTTTCTTT,CSAIPGTGAMNTEAFF
TRBV12-3/TRBV12-4,TRBJ1-5,many,.,TGTGCCAGCAGTTTATATTGGGGAGAAAGTAGTCAGCCCCAGCATTTT,CASSLYWGESSQPQHF
TRBV20-1,TRBJ2-1,many,.,TGCAGTGCTAGTAGCCCACGAGAGGTTAATGAGCAGTTCTTC,CSASSPREVNEQFF
TRBV20-1,TRBJ2-7,medium-sized,TRBD2,TGCAGTGCTGAGCTAGCGGGAGGTTCCTACGAGCAGTACTTC,CSAELAGGSYEQYF
TRBV20-1,TRBJ2-2,many,.,TGCAGTGCTTCCCGACTGAACACCGGGGAGCTGTTTTTT,CSASRLNTGELFF
TRBV10-3,TRBJ1-1,medium-sized,.,TGTGCCACCAAACTACAGGGCAACACTGAAGCTTTCTTT,CATKLQGNTEAFF
TRBV29-1,TRBJ2-5,many,.,TGCAGCGTTGGATCCCGGGGGCGCGAGACCCAGTACTTC,CSVGSRGRETQYF
TRBV6-2/TRBV6-3,TRBJ2-7,.,TRBD2,TGTGCCAGCAGTAGCGGGACCCCCTACGAGCAGTACTTC,CASSSGTPYEQYF
TRBV6-5,TRBJ2-5,medium-sized,.,TGTGCCAGCAGTTACAGCGGTGTCGGAAGGGGAGAGACCCAGTACTTC,CASSYSGVGRGETQYF
TRBV28,TRBJ2-4,many,TRBD2,TGTGCCAGCAGTTCCCCGGCGGGAGGTCTAGCCAAAAACATTCAGTACTTC,CASSSPAGGLAKNIQYF
TRBV30,TRBJ1-1,many,.,TGTGCCTGGAGTCGAACCTACAACACTGAAGCTTTCTTT,CAWSRTYNTEAFF
TRBV9,TRBJ1-6,medium-sized,.,TGTGCCAGCAGCCCCCGAGCGGTCGGTAATTCACCCCTCCACTTT,CASSPRAVGNSPLHF
TRBV12-3/TRBV12-4,TRBJ1-5,many,.,TGTGCCAGCAGCGGACTCTATCAGCCCCAGCATTTT,CASSGLYQPQHF
TRBV9,TRBJ2-7,.,TRBD1,TGTGCCAGCAGCGCGGGACAGGGGGCGAGAGAGCAGTACTTC,CASSAGQGAREQYF
TRBV7-2,TRBJ1-1,many,.,TGTGCCAGCAGCTTAGGACCAGCGATGAACACTGAAGCTTTCTTT,CASSLGPAMNTEAFF
TRBV6-6,TRBJ1-2,many,.,TGTGCCAGCAGTTCCGAACAAAACAGGGTGCGTGGCTACACCTTC,CASSSEQNRVRGYTF
TRBV6-1,TRBJ1-1,medium-sized,.,TGTGCCAGCAGTGAAACGACGGAAACTGAAGCTTTCTTT,CASSETTETEAFF
TRBV29-1,TRBJ1-2,medium-sized,TRBD1,TGCAGCGTCGGACAGACAGGGAAGTCGCACTATGGCTACACCTTC,CSVGQTGKSHYGYTF
TRBV5-1,TRBJ2-5,many,TRBD1,TGCGCCAGCGGACTCCTGACAGGGGGCGCTGAGACCCAGTACTTC,CASGLLTGGAETQYF
TRBV4-2,TRBJ2-7,medium-sized,TRBD1,TGTGCCAGCAGCCAAAGGATTCGACAGGGGAGCCTATCGGGAAGCTACGAGCAGTACTTC,CASSQRIRQGSLSGSYEQYF
TRBV11-1,TRBJ2-7,many,.,TGTGCCAGCAGCTTCGCAGGGAACCGTTACGAGCAGTACTTC,CASSFAGNRYEQYF
TRBV20-1,TRBJ2-1,many,.,TGCAGTGCTAGACTTCCTAAGCCACCCAATGAGCAGTTCTTC,CSARLPKPPNEQFF
TRBV2,TRBJ1-5,.,.,TGTGCCAGCAGGGGGACACAAGAAAATCAGCCCCAGCATTTT,CASRGTQENQPQHF
TRBV25-1,TRBJ2-1,many,.,TGTGCCACTGCGAGGGGGGCGCAGGGTGAGCAGTTCTTC,CATARGAQGEQFF
TRBV7-2,TRBJ2-3,few,.,TGTGCCAGCAGCTTGGGTGTGAGGGCCGCAGATACGCAGTATTTT,CASSLGVRAADTQYF